The rows below give T cell receptor beta chains drawn from one sample of a study of immune characterization of retroperitoneal liposarcoma. TCRdb redid the calling of the PCR reads with MiXCR, one entry per CDR3 protein. The repertoire holds approximately 10,000 distinct CDR3 sequences, with approximately 30% as singletons. Sequencing was carried out using tumor tissue. These receptors were taken from a male donor with retroperitoneal liposarcoma. CDR3s include the opening cysteine and the closing phenylalanine or tryptophan. D genes are given only for firm matches. Clone size, where shown, is once, few, many, or a class for clones that have expanded.

clone_size,j_call,d_call,v_call,cdr3_nt,cdr3_aa
few,TRBJ1-2,NA,TRBV6-1,TGTGCCAGCAGTGAAGCGCAACAGCCACTAATTTATGGCTACACCTTC,CASSEAQQPLIYGYTF
NA,TRBJ2-1,TRBD2,TRBV4-1,TGCGCCAGCAGCCAAGATATAGCGCGGGAGCGCTACGAGCAGTTCTTC,CASSQDIARERYEQFF
few,TRBJ1-5,NA,TRBV7-2,TGTGCCAGCAGCTCGGATCGAAATCAGCCCCAGCATTTT,CASSSDRNQPQHF
NA,TRBJ1-1,NA,TRBV12-3/TRBV12-4,TGTGCCAGCAGTTTATGGCAGAACACTGAAGCTTTCTTT,CASSLWQNTEAFF
many,TRBJ2-7,TRBD1,TRBV6-1,TGTGCCAGCAGTGAACGAACAGGGGGCTCCTACAATGAGCAGTACTTC,CASSERTGGSYNEQYF
many,TRBJ2-1,TRBD2,TRBV5-5,TGTGCCAGCAGCCCCGGACTAGCGGGGGCCTACAATGAGCAGTTCTTC,CASSPGLAGAYNEQFF
many,TRBJ2-7,NA,TRBV6-1,TGTGCCAGCAGGGACGCCTTCAATGAGCAGTACTTC,CASRDAFNEQYF
few,TRBJ2-1,TRBD1,TRBV6-7,TGTGCCAGCATGACTCGGGACAGGGGGGGCAATGAGCAGTTCTTC,CASMTRDRGGNEQFF
NA,TRBJ2-1,TRBD2,TRBV6-5,TGTGCCAGCAGTTACCCACTAGCGGGGGTCAATGAGCAGTTCTTC,CASSYPLAGVNEQFF
NA,TRBJ2-7,NA,TRBV7-6,TGTGCCAGCAGCGACGGTTCAGGGTATTCCTACGAGCAGTACTTC,CASSDGSGYSYEQYF
medium-sized,TRBJ2-7,TRBD2,TRBV12-3/TRBV12-4,TGTGCCAGCAGTTTAGTAGTTAGCGGGGGTGCGTACAATGAGCAGTACTTC,CASSLVVSGGAYNEQYF
medium-sized,TRBJ2-1,NA,TRBV6-1,TGTGCCAGCAAGTGGAACGACGGTACCTACGAGCAGTTCTTC,CASKWNDGTYEQFF
few,TRBJ2-5,NA,TRBV7-8,TGTGCCAGCACCTTAGGGGGGGGGCAAGAGACCCAGTACTTC,CASTLGGGQETQYF
many,TRBJ2-3,NA,TRBV7-3,TGTGCCAGCAGCTTTGACAGTGGGGGCACAGATACGCAGTATTTT,CASSFDSGGTDTQYF
NA,TRBJ2-2,NA,TRBV14,TGTGCCAGCAGCCCCCTTGGGAGCACGGGCGGGGAGCTGTTTTTT,CASSPLGSTGGELFF
medium-sized,TRBJ2-7,TRBD1,TRBV7-6,TGTGCCAGCAGCTTGGGACAGGGGAGCTCCTACGAGCAGTACTTC,CASSLGQGSSYEQYF
few,TRBJ2-1,NA,TRBV6-1,TGTGCCAGCTGGTCTAGCCTCCTTGGAGGATCCTACAATGAGCAGTTCTTC,CASWSSLLGGSYNEQFF
NA,TRBJ2-2,TRBD1,TRBV4-3,TGCGCCAGCAGCCAAACAGGGGATAACACCGGGGAGCTGTTTTTT,CASSQTGDNTGELFF
many,TRBJ2-7,NA,TRBV7-6,TGTGCCAGCAGCACCCCGGCCCGCCTCGAGCAGTACTTC,CASSTPARLEQYF
medium-sized,TRBJ2-1,NA,TRBV6-6,TGTGCCAGCAGTTACTCAGGGGCCGAGCAGTTCTTC,CASSYSGAEQFF